This TCR beta chain was captured in a study of T cell responses to AZD1222 COVID-19 vaccine. Study-level findings and limits: There were vaccine-associated CD4 TCRs across spike, dominant at 160-218 and 743-854.

The ends were cut back, 1 base at V and 1 base at J, with 6 bases in the middle. Per germline, CDR1 SGHKS and CDR2 YYEKEE (reference sequence). The CDR3 loop spans 14 amino acids. A note on this clone: Its matching antigen is unknown.

Some clones are missing from TCRdb's copy, which holds only in-frame ones; the method was immunoSEQ multiplex PCR. The sample includes 100,000 to 120,000 clones, roughly 93% of them seen just once. The sample consisted of peripheral blood, taken 28 days after the second AZD1222 dose. The chain uses TRBV5-5 and TRBJ1-3; D remains unclear. The sequence was obtained from an adult who received the AZD1222 COVID-19 vaccine. CDR3 nucleotides: TGTGCCAGCAGCTTGCAGAGTTCTGGAAACACCATATATTTT. It translates to CASSLQSSGNTIYF. The full variable domain, its missing parts supplied by reference TRBV5-5 and TRBJ1-3, is DAGVTQSPTHLIKTRGQQVTLRCSPISGHKSVSWYQQVLGQGPQFIFQYYEKEERGRGNFPDRFSARQFPNYSSELNVNALLLGDSALYLCASSLQSSGNTIYFGEGSWLTVV.